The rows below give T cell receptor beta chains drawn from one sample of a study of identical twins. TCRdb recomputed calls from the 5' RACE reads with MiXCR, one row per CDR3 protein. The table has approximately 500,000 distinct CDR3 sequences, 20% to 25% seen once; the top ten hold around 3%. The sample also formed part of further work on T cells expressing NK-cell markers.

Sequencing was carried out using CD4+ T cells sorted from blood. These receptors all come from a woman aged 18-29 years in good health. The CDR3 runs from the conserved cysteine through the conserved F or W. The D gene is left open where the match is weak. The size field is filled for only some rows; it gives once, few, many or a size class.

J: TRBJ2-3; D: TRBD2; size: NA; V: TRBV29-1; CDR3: CSAELGLAGTDTQYF
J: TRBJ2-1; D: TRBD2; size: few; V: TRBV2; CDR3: CASSVSGSRSNEQFF
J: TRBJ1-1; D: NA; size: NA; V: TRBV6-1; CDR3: CASSLVTSGGNTEAFF
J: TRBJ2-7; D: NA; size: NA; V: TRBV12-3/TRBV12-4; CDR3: CASMGRTYEQYF
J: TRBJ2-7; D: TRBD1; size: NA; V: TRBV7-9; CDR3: CASSSDRGKQYF
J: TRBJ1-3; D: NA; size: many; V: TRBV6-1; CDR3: CASSEYTSPGNTIYF
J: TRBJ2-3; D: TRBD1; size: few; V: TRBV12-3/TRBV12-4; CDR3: CASSRTDRGRTVTDTQYF
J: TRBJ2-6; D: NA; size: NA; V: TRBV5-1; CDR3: CASSLNIGGEANVLTF
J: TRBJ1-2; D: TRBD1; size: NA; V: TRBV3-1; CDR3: CASSQTGAYGYTF
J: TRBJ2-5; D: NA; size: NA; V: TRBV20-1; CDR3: CSARDALSAGTQYF
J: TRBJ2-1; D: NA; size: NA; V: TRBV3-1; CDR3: CASSHPRLGRREQFF
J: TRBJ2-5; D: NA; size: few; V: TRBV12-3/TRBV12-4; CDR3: CASSGSGFKTQYF
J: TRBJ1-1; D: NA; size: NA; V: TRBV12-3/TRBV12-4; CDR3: CASRYHTEAFF
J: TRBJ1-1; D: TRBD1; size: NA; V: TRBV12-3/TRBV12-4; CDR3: CASSLAMGQGANTEAFF
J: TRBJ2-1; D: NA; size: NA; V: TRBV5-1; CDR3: CASSSQSGASFGEQFF
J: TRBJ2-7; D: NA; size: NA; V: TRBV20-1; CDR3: CSARRPGGPYEQYF
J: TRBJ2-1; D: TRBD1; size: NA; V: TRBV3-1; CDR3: CASSQIGTGRYNEQFF
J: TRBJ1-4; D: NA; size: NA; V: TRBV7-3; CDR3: CASSRDYNEKLFF
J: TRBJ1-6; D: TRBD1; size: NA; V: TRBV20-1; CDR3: CSARDLGTGIYNSPLHF
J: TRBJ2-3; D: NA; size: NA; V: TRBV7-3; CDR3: CASSSAGRTDTQYF
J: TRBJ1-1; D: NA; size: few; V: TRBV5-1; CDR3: CASSFSGRTEAFF
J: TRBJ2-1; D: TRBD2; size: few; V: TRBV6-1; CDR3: CASSGPGLAGPDPYNEQFF